These 5 T cell receptor beta chains originate from one sample sequenced in a study of CD4+ T cells in melanoma. Only in-frame clones appear in the TCRdb table, and some are missing; sequencing was by immunoSEQ multiplex PCR. Found here are about 14,000 clones, 60% to 70% of them singletons; the top ten hold 15% to 17%. Sequencing was done on a sample of cells from a culture (not recorded whether cultured in vitro). These receptors came from a human donor with melanoma.

The chain joins TRBV6-4 to TRBJ2-3, with 13 nucleotides matching TRBD2. The CDR3 is 16 amino acids. Losses at the gene ends were 8 bases for V and 1 base for J; bases not matched to a gene: 6. Germline V CDR1 and CDR2: MRHNA, SNTAGT. The CDR3 DNA reads as TGTGCCAGCTCAAGACTAGCGGGGGGAGGCACAGATACGCAGTATTTT. Its protein is CASSRLAGGGTDTQYF.

This chain links TRBV11-2 with TRBJ2-1; D perhaps matches TRBD2 (6 bases). CDR3 length equals 11 residues. V shed 3 bases and J shed 14 bases, with 11 bases lying between them. Germline V gene lookup returns CDR1 SGHAT and CDR2 FQNNGV. The CDR3 spells CASSFLGRKFF. CDR3 coding DNA: TGTGCCAGCAGCTTCTTGGGGAGGAAGTTCTTC. The entire variable domain, with the rest obtained from reference TRBV11-2 and TRBJ2-1, is as follows: EAGVAQSPRYKIIEKRQSVAFWCNPISGHATLYWYQQILGQGPKLLIQFQNNGVVDDSQLPKDRFSAERLKGVDSTLKIQPAKLEDSAVYLCASSFLGRKFFGPGTRLTVL.

This sequence joins TRBV5-4 and TRBJ2-5; D possibly corresponds to TRBD2 (6 bases). The CDR3 consists of 14 residues. V lost 5 bases to trimming and J lost 3 bases, with 14 bases between them. The germline CDR1 and CDR2 sequences are SGHNT and YYREEE (reference sequence). CDR3 amino acids: CASRVAGIEETQYF. As DNA, the CDR3 is TGTGCCAGCAGAGTCGCGGGAATTGAAGAGACCCAGTACTTC.

This CDR3 is CASSPTGMRGQPQHF. The CDR3 nucleotides are TGTGCCAGCAGTCCTACAGGGATGCGGGGTCAGCCCCAGCATTTT. This chain uses TRBV6-4 with TRBJ1-5, with D possibly matching TRBD1 (6 bases). Deletions cut 5 bases from V and 6 bases from J, with 17 bases between. This CDR3 contains 15 residues. From germline, CDR1 is MRHNA and CDR2 SNTAGT.

The chain uses TRBV5-1 and TRBJ1-2; the match to TRBD1 covers 7 bases. CDR3 size: 14 residues. Germline assignment: CDR1 SGHRS and CDR2 YFSETQ. V lost 2 bases, J lost 4 bases, and 5 bases stayed unmatched. The CDR3: CASSLDGQVYGYTF. DNA of the CDR3: TGCGCCAGCAGCTTAGATGGACAGGTCTATGGCTACACCTTC.